Described below is a single TCR beta chain sequence and its context. This record belongs to a study of OX40 agonist ivuxolimab in advanced cancers. Repertoires were generated with immunoSEQ multiplex PCR, while TCRdb's copy carries only in-frame clones and drops some. Of tens of thousands of clones in the sample, about four fifths were seen once. Germline values: CDR1 ENHRY, CDR2 SYGVKD. The V and J ends lost 7 bases and 5 bases, in that order; junction bases with no gene match: 2. The CDR3 sequence is 12 residues long. The rearrangement uses TRBV10-3 and TRBJ2-1; TRBD1 matches 7 bases. The receptor was derived from an adult with an advanced solid tumor such as melanoma, head and neck, liver or kidney cancer. Sequencing used CD4+ or CD8+ T cells sorted from blood, obtained in a trial of the OX40 agonist ivuxolimab. Here the CDR3 DNA reads TGTGCCATCAAAGGACAGGACAATGAGCAGTTCTTC. It codes for CAIKGQDNEQFF.